These 13 T cell receptor beta chains came from one sample sequenced in a study of siplizumab effects on memory and regulatory T cells. The data were produced by immunoSEQ multiplex PCR, yet TCRdb's version contains in-frame clones alone and is incomplete. The sample yields 100,000 to 110,000 clones, 91% seen once. Sequenced sample: CD4+ T cells sorted from blood. The receptors derive from a human donor in good health.

The chain recombines TRBV9 with TRBJ2-2; a possible D gene is TRBD2 (6 bases). This CDR3 has 12 residues. V lost 8 bases to trimming and J lost 6 bases, with 11 bases between them. CDR1 and CDR2 from the germline V gene are SGDLS and YYNGEE. CDR3 amino acids: CASTRESGELFF. As DNA, the CDR3 is TGTGCCAGTACCCGGGAGTCCGGGGAGCTGTTTTTT.

The CDR3 is CASSYEGKRGTEAFF. As DNA, the CDR3 is TGTGCCAGCAGTTACGAGGGGAAAAGGGGAACTGAAGCTTTCTTT. This sequence joins TRBV6-6 and TRBJ1-1, with D tentatively TRBD1 (5 bases). There are 15 residues in the CDR3. Germline V gene sequence: CDR1 MNHNY, CDR2 SVGAGI (reference sequence). Deletions cut 2 bases from V and 5 bases from J, with 15 bases between.

This chain links TRBV28 with TRBJ1-3; D uncertain. V shed 6 bases and J shed 2 bases, with 5 bases lying between them. CDR3 length: 12 amino acids. Germline CDR1 and CDR2: MDHEN and SYDVKM. The CDR3 loop reads CASRVAGNTIYF. The CDR3 bases are TGTGCCAGCAGGGTGGCTGGAAACACCATATATTTT.

This sequence joins TRBV29-1 and TRBJ1-5; 11 bases are shared with TRBD1. The CDR3 contains 17 residues. The ends lost 4 bases at V and 3 bases at J; junction bases unmatched: 11. CDR1 SQVTM and CDR2 ANQGSEA come from the germline V gene. As DNA, the CDR3 is TGCAGCGTTGGGGGGACAGGGGGAATGGGCAACAATCAGCCCCAGCATTTT. Encoded protein: CSVGGTGGMGNNQPQHF.

The chain has TRBV11-3 and TRBJ2-3; 11 bases fit TRBD2. This CDR3 has 15 residues. J lost 4 bases, V lost 3 bases, and 3 bases had no gene match. Germline lookup yields CDR1 SGHNT and CDR2 YENEEA. CDR3 coding DNA: TGTGCCAGCAGCTTTACTAGCGGGGGTCCAGATACGCAGTATTTT. It yields the protein CASSFTSGGPDTQYF. Filled out from reference TRBV11-3 and TRBJ2-3, the complete variable domain reads EAGVVQSPRYKIIEKKQPVAFWCNPISGHNTLYWYLQNLGQGPELLIRYENEEAVDDSQLPKDRFSAERLKGVDSTLKIQPAELGDSAVYLCASSFTSGGPDTQYFGPGTRLTVL.

CDR3 sequence reads: CASSGKTGFNSPLHF. The CDR3 region has the DNA TGTGCCAGCAGCGGAAAGACAGGGTTCAATTCACCCCTCCACTTT. The chain uses TRBV7-2 and TRBJ1-6; 7 nucleotides match TRBD1. The CDR3 has 15 residues. Per the germline V gene, CDR1 is SGHTA and CDR2 is FQGNSA. Unmatched junction bases numbered 8, after V lost 5 bases and J lost 7 bases.

The chain links TRBV7-2 to TRBJ1-5; no clear D gene. The length of the CDR3 is 13 residues. V lost 3 bases and J lost 8, with 11 bases in between. The germline CDR1 and CDR2 sequences are SGHTA and FQGNSA. This CDR3 reads CASSFQVKEPQHF. In DNA form, the CDR3 reads TGTGCCAGCAGCTTTCAGGTTAAGGAGCCCCAGCATTTT. The full variable domain, in which reference TRBV7-2 and TRBJ1-5 provide the parts outside the CDR3, is GAGVSQSPSNKVTEKGKDVELRCDPISGHTALYWYRQSLGQGLEFLIYFQGNSAPDKSGLPSDRFSAERTGGSVSTLTIQRTQQEDSAVYLCASSFQVKEPQHFGDGTRLSIL.

V and J are TRBV19 and TRBJ2-6, with D possibly matching TRBD2 (5 bases). The CDR3 covers 16 residues. Trimming took 3 bases from V and 2 from J, leaving 11 bases between them. CDR1 and CDR2 from the germline V gene are LNHDA and SQIVND (reference sequence). The CDR3 region is CASSIPGLTGANVLTF. Written as DNA, the CDR3 is TGTGCCAGTAGTATCCCAGGACTCACTGGGGCCAACGTCCTGACTTTC.

The gene calls are TRBV10-3 and TRBJ2-7; D call uncertain. Trimming removed 2 bases at V and 1 base at J, with 9 bases between. The CDR3 is 14 amino acids. The germline CDR1 and CDR2 sequences are ENHRY and SYGVKD. The CDR3 loop reads CAISEGPPSYEQYF. CDR3 DNA: TGTGCCATCAGTGAGGGGCCGCCTTCCTACGAGCAGTACTTC.

The chain links TRBV28 to TRBJ2-6; D might be TRBD2 (5 bases). The germline gives CDR1 MDHEN, CDR2 SYDVKM. The CDR3 runs to 15 residues. Trimming took 10 bases from V and 0 from J, leaving 13 bases between them. CDR3 sequence reads: CATKITSSGANVLTF. In DNA, the CDR3 is TGTGCCACCAAGATCACTAGCTCTGGGGCCAACGTCCTGACTTTC.

The V gene is TRBV10-2, the J gene TRBJ2-3, with 9 bases matching TRBD2. The CDR3 runs 16 residues. With V trimmed by 1 base and J by 2 bases, 4 bases remained unmatched. Germline values: CDR1 WSHSY, CDR2 SAAADI. CDR3 sequence: CASSEWLAGLTDTQYF. Here the CDR3 DNA reads TGCGCCAGCAGTGAGTGGCTAGCGGGGCTCACAGATACGCAGTATTTT.

The CDR3 loop reads CATRKTGGYYGYTF. CDR3 DNA: TGTGCCACAAGGAAGACAGGGGGCTACTATGGCTACACCTTC. This chain uses TRBV19 with TRBJ1-2; 10 bases agree with TRBD1. Trimming removed 10 bases from V and 3 bases from J; junction bases left unmatched: 8. The CDR3 covers 14 residues. Germline V lookup: CDR1 LNHDA, CDR2 SQIVND (reference sequence). The full variable domain, its missing parts supplied by reference TRBV19 and TRBJ1-2, is DGGITQSPKYLFRKEGQNVTLSCEQNLNHDAMYWYRQDPGQGLRLIYYSQIVNDFQKGDIAEGYSVSREKKESFPLTVTSAQKNPTAFYLCATRKTGGYYGYTFGSGTRLTVV.

This clone has more than one count but fewer than ten. The genes are TRBV4-1 and TRBJ1-6, with 9 bases fitting TRBD1. The CDR3 extends over 17 amino acids. V lost 3 bases, J lost 7 bases, and 10 bases stayed unmatched. Looked up from germline, CDR1 is MGHRA and CDR2 is YSYEKL. The CDR3 nucleotides read TGCGCCAGCAGCCAGTTACTAAGGACAGGGGAAAATTCACCCCTCCACTTT. Translated, it gives CASSQLLRTGENSPLHF.